The sequence of this T cell receptor beta chain was determined in a study of human T cells and chemical hapten exposure. Study-level background: Read at 6 days, the patch tests placed 0.01% DPC on the upper back. Study-level findings and limits: TCRs above 1 in 1000 frequency did not change with DPC sensitization.

This clonotype has a count of ten or more. Its antigen remains unidentified. Documented time point: pre-sensitization, week 0. Treatment of the sample: therapeutic diphenylcyclopropenone sensitization with weekly scalp DPC. Unique molecular identifiers were linked by the library to individual cDNA molecules. TCRdb re-called the RACE reads through MiXCR, storing one row per CDR3 protein. Altogether 300,000 to 450,000 distinct CDR3 sequences are present, approximately 5% being singletons, with the ten largest covering roughly 8.2%. The CDR3 runs 16 residues. In germline, CDR1 is DFQATT, CDR2 SNEGSKA (reference sequence). With V trimmed by 0 bases and J by 5 bases, 9 bases remained unmatched.

The TCR was taken from a woman under 30 with alopecia areata. Some clones in this sample may be carry-over from other donors' samples. This chain connects TRBV20-1 to TRBJ2-3; TRBD2 matches 9 bases. Material: whole blood, obtained in connection with sensitization to the hapten diphenylcyclopropenone (DPC). Written as DNA, the CDR3 is TGCAGTGCTAGAGATCTGGAGTCTAGCGGGGAAGATACGCAGTATTTT. Protein sequence: CSARDLESSGEDTQYF.